The present entry profiles one T cell receptor beta chain with its context. This clonotype was recorded a few times. Its antigen is unknown. One base away there is no much larger clone; base qualities are not given. To demonstrate the VDJtools post-analysis software, TCR beta repertoires were profiled from the peripheral blood of 10 to 15 young patients with multiple sclerosis. The multiple sclerosis patients were children and adolescents between roughly 6 and 17 years of age. Including the terminal cysteine and phenylalanine, the CDR3 comprises 14 residues. The kept DNA is CDR3 alone, 42 bases in frame from the first base. The junction carries 13 bases between V and J, which are trimmed by 3 bases and 6 bases respectively. CDR1 and CDR2 were assigned from the germline V gene as KGHDR and SFDVKD. This entry belongs to a study of post-analysis software for immune sequencing data (dated by TCRdb to between 2014 and 2017). Background for the entire study: Disease courses on record covered relapsing-remitting, secondary progressive and progressive-relapsing multiple sclerosis, though some patients had no subtype annotation. The multiple sclerosis patient repertoires were compared with about a dozen previously published healthy control repertoires from donors aged about 6 to 26 years. A subset of samples was prepared in parallel using single-end sample barcoding, then pooled and co-amplified after Illumina adapter ligation.

Receptors were amplified or captured by PCR. The reads were generated on an Illumina HiSeq 2500. To reduce PCR and sequencing biases, unique molecular identifiers were incorporated into the TCR beta cDNA libraries. Some 500,000 cDNA molecules were obtained for every 1 to 10 million input T cells, so each molecule roughly corresponded to one T cell. The same protocol used for the earlier healthy control dataset was applied to prepare and sequence the patient libraries. Samples belonging to the same batch were prepared together, multiplexed and sequenced on a shared HiSeq lane. In the paper's pipeline: MIGEC was used to process the raw barcoded reads, and molecular identifier groups with only a single read were discarded before consensus assembly and CDR3 extraction. VDJtools was used for post-analysis of the clonotype tables, and diversity was normalized by down-sampling every dataset to the size of the smallest sample. Repertoire overlap clustering matched CDR3 amino acid but not nucleotide sequences to correct batch-related cross-sample contamination. The public sequencing data were trimmed at Q25 with fastp and processed into clonotypes with MiXCR by TCRdb, which kept only in-frame beta chains. For every CDR3 protein sequence, its rows merge into one entry that carries the most common genes and DNA. TCRdb, not the authors, supplied the V and J calls. Across this sample there are roughly 650,000 distinct CDR3 sequences, with 55% to 60% seen only once. Roughly 12% of the sample belongs to the ten largest clones.

Points the paper makes about the study in general: When samples were clustered directly using the F measure, samples prepared in the same batch co-clustered strongly, which prompted a batch-effect correction. Normalized Chao1 diversity was significantly lower in multiple sclerosis patients than controls, suggesting substantial peripheral T-cell clonal expansion. Significantly higher frequencies in patients than in controls were found for about five TRBV segments, including TRBV5-6, TRBV5-1 and TRBV20-1. The control group was slightly older than the multiple sclerosis patient group.

The sequenced material came from blood. The chain is assembled from TRBV24-1 and TRBJ1-1; the D gene cannot be resolved reliably. The receptor was derived from a girl aged 2 to 9 with multiple sclerosis. The sequence in DNA is TGTGCCACCAGTGATGGATACCCCTACGCTGAAGCTTTCTTT. It is translated as CATSDGYPYAEAFF.